This T cell receptor beta chain originates from a study of tumor and adjacent non-tumor tissue in lung cancer. Broader study findings: Top 100 clones took a larger repertoire share in normal lung. Higher tumor TCR diversity was associated with shorter survival.

A modified ARM-PCR protocol with three rounds of nested PCR amplified TCRbeta. TCRdb fed the multiplex PCR reads into MiXCR, producing one record per CDR3 protein. This table holds tens of thousands of distinct CDR3 sequences, 50% to 60% found once. This clonotype was seen more than once but under ten times. What it binds is not known. This sample's RNA came from whole unsorted tissue. The sample consisted of lung tumor tissue. This receptor was taken from a man aged 45-65 years with non-small cell lung cancer.

This chain's CDR3 is CSGGGRGYGYTF. CDR3 nucleotide sequence: TGCAGCGGGGGCGGACGGGGCTATGGCTACACCTTC. The chain joins TRBV29-1 to TRBJ1-2, with D possibly matching TRBD1 (5 bases). CDR1 is SQVTM, CDR2 ANQGSEA, per germline. CDR3 length equals 12 residues. With 7 bases removed from V and 4 bases from J, the gap between germline ends came to 13 bases.